The entry below describes one T cell receptor (beta chain). This clonotype was detected only a few times. Its antigen is not yet known. No much larger clonotype is one base removed from it; base qualities were not supplied. Libraries were constructed by PCR. Sequencing was performed on an Illumina HiSeq 2500. TCR library preparation used molecular barcoding, with unique molecular identifiers applied to normalize quantification of the TCRbeta repertoire. The raw public data were reprocessed by TCRdb itself: fastp quality trimming at Q25, MiXCR clonotype calling, in-frame beta chains only. Each entry is one CDR3 protein sequence, shown with its most common DNA and genes. The table for this sample lists some 450,000 distinct CDR3 sequences; 43% of them were counted only once. The ten largest clones take up under 35% of the sample. The germline V end is reduced by 7 bases and the J end by 9 bases; junction bases left unmatched: 7. The CDR3, cysteine through phenylalanine, is 14 amino acids long. The retained sequence is limited to the CDR3, 42 bases, with the frame set at the first base.

The data belong to a study of T-cell reconstitution after alpha-beta-depleted transplantation in children (dated by TCRdb to the mid-2010s). Study-wide context: The study quantitatively tracked T-cell immune reconstitution after TCRalphabeta/CD19-depleted allogeneic hematopoietic cell transplantation in children using TCR repertoire profiling.

Broad study findings and their caveats: The apparently early alphabetaT-cell count recovery about two months after transplant was reportedly dependent on only several hundred rapidly expanded clones derived from non-depleted graft cells. In some patients, the high TCRbeta diversity seen at day 60 was put down to recipient T cells and intrathymic progenitors that had survived conditioning. Over the following months the frequencies of hyperexpanded clones went down, and after one year T-cell counts and TCRbeta diversity were mostly credited to newly produced T cells.

In the paper's terms, the treatment or condition label means: allogeneic hematopoietic cell transplantation with graft depleted of TCRalphabeta T cells and CD19 B cells. Transplant recipients were children who received TCRalphabeta/CD19-depleted allogeneic hematopoietic cell grafts. The sequenced sample was PBMCs, obtained before TCRalphabeta/CD19-depleted stem cell transplant. The V gene is TRBV12-3 or TRBV12-4 and the J gene is TRBJ1-6; TRBD1 matches 9 bases in the middle. The clonotype comes from a girl aged 2 to 9 with aplastic anemia, due to receive a stem cell transplant. The DNA reads as follows: TGTGCCAGCACTCGGGGACAGGGACGTTCACCCCTCCACTTT. Its coded protein is CASTRGQGRSPLHF.